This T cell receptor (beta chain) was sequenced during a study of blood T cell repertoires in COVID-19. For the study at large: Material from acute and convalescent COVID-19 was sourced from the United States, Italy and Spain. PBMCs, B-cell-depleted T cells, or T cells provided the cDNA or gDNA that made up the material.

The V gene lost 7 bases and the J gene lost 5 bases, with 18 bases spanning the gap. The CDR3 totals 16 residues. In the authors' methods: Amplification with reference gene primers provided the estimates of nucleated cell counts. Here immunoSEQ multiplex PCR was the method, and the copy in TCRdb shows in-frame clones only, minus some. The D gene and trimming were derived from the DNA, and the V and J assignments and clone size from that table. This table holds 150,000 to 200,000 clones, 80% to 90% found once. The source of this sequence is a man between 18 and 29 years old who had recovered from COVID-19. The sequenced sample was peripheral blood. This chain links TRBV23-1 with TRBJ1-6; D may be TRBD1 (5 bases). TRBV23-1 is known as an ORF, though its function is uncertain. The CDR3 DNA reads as TGCGCCAGCATCTACCGCGGGGCCACCAATAATTCACCCCTCCACTTT. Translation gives CASIYRGATNNSPLHF.